The sequence of this TCR beta chain was determined in a study of PD-1 blockade in classical Hodgkin lymphoma. General study points: Before treatment, complete responders showed about the same diversity as newly diagnosed patients. There was a significant rise in CD4+ TCR diversity by C4D1, with no such rise for CD8+. In newly diagnosed patients, baseline TCR diversity was reportedly below that of healthy donors.

A note on this clone: Its target is not known.

The V end lost 5 bases, the J end lost 11 bases, and 10 bases lay between the germline ends. CDR1 is DFQATT and CDR2 is SNEGSKA in the germline V gene (reference sequence). This CDR3 has 10 amino acids. Time point denoted: cycle 4 day 1 (C4D1), after 5 to 7 weeks of nivolumab. Relapse after autologous stem cell transplantation occurred in every patient, and brentuximab vedotin exposure varied. The authors purified CD4+ T cells from thawed PBMCs by magnetic negative selection. Progressive disease, partial response or complete response was each patient's best response. The assay was immunoSEQ multiplex PCR, and TCRdb's table has in-frame clones only and misses some. The table has 32,000 or so clones, 86% seen once.

The TCR originated in a human donor with classical Hodgkin lymphoma. The specimen comprised CD4+ T cells from blood, sampled before the fourth cycle of nivolumab. The J gene is TRBJ2-1, the V gene TRBV20-1; D unresolved. The CDR3 DNA follows: TGCAGTGCTCTTGGCACCAAGCAGTTCTTC. It codes for CSALGTKQFF.